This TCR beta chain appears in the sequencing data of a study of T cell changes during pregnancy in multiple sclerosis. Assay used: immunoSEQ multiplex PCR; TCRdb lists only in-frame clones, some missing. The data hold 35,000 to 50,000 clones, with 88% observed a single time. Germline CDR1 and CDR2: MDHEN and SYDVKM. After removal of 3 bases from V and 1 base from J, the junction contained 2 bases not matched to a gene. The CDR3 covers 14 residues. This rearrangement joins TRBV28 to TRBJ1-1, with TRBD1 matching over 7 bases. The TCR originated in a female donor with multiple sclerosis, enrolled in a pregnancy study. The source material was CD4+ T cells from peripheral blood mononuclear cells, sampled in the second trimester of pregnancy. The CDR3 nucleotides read TGTGCCAGCAGTTTCTGGGACAGGAACACTGAAGCTTTCTTT. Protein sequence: CASSFWDRNTEAFF.